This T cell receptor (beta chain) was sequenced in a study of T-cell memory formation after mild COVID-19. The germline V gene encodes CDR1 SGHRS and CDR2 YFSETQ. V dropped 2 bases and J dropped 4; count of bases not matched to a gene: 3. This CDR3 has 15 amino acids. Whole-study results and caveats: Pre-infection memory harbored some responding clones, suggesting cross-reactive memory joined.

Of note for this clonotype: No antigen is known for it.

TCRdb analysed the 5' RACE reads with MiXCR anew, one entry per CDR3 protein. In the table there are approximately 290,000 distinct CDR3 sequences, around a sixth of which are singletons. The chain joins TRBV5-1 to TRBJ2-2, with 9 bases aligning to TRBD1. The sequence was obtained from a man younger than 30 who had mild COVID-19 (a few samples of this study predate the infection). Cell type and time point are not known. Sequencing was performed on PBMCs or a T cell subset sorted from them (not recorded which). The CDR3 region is CASSFDRGFTGELFF. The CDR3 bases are TGCGCCAGCAGCTTCGACAGGGGGTTCACCGGGGAGCTGTTTTTT.